The 27 T cell receptor beta chains listed next were all sequenced from one sample in a study of vaccination and CD4 T cells after COVID-19. One entry per CDR3 protein results from TCRdb running MiXCR on the PCR reads. This sample yields 15,000 to 20,000 distinct CDR3 sequences, of which 62% are seen a single time; approximately 0.93% belongs to the top ten. The specimen comprised CD4+ T cells from blood, sampled before SARS-CoV-2 vaccination. Receptor source: a human donor who had recovered from COVID-19.

This clonotype was observed a handful of times. The chain employs TRBV20-1 and TRBJ2-5, with 10 positions matching TRBD2. The CDR3 totals 17 residues. Germline V gene lookup returns CDR1 DFQATT and CDR2 SNEGSKA (reference sequence). The ends lost 0 bases at V and 2 bases at J; junction bases unmatched: 9. CDR3 in amino acids: CSARDPSGRPLQETQYF. CDR3 coding DNA: TGCAGTGCTAGAGATCCTAGCGGGAGACCCCTACAAGAGACCCAGTACTTC.

This chain links TRBV27 with TRBJ1-6; no clear D gene. CDR1 and CDR2 from the germline V gene are MNHEY and SMNVEV (reference sequence). The CDR3 totals 15 residues. The ends were cut back, 8 bases at V and 12 bases at J, with 23 bases in the middle. The CDR3 protein is CASRIDSNILGPLHF. CDR3 DNA sequence: TGTGCCAGCCGCATCGACTCAAATATTCTCGGACCCCTCCACTTT.

This chain joins TRBV19 and TRBJ1-6; 8 bases match TRBD1. Germline trimming cut 5 bases from V and 10 bases from J; bases unmatched to any gene: 4. The germline gives CDR1 LNHDA, CDR2 SQIVND (reference sequence). The CDR3 is 13 amino acids. The CDR3 is CASSGQGDSPLHF. CDR3 DNA: TGTGCCAGTAGTGGACAGGGCGACTCACCCCTCCACTTT.

The rearrangement links TRBV20-1 to TRBJ2-5; TRBD2 matches 11 bases. CDR1 and CDR2 (germline): DFQATT, SNEGSKA (reference sequence). V was pared by 6 bases and J by 1 base, with 7 bases of the junction left unmatched. The CDR3 has 15 amino acids. The CDR3 protein is CSAKTSGSFQETQYF. The CDR3 DNA reads TGCAGTGCAAAAACTAGCGGGAGCTTCCAAGAGACCCAGTACTTC.

This clonotype showed up just a few times. This chain links TRBV7-9 with TRBJ1-2, with a possible D match to TRBD1 (5 bases). From germline, CDR1 is SEHNR and CDR2 FQNEAQ (reference sequence). V was shortened by 4 bases and J by 4 bases, with 13 bases between the two germline ends. This CDR3 has 14 residues. CDR3 in amino acids: CASSSYRSLYGYTF. CDR3 DNA: TGTGCCAGCAGCTCATACAGGTCCCTCTATGGCTACACCTTC.

J is TRBJ2-3 and V is TRBV28; 10 nucleotides line up with TRBD2. J was trimmed by 2 bases and V by 4 bases; bases with no gene match: 12. Per germline, CDR1 MDHEN and CDR2 SYDVKM. The CDR3 loop spans 18 amino acids. The CDR3 here is CASSSPVRLAGDTDTQYF. CDR3 bases: TGTGCCAGCAGTTCCCCGGTGAGGCTAGCGGGAGACACAGATACGCAGTATTTT.

In its sample, this clonotype was seen a few times. This chain connects TRBV28 to TRBJ1-2, with TRBD1 as a possible D gene (6 bases). The CDR3 is made up of 14 amino acids. Germline-derived CDR1 and CDR2 are MDHEN and SYDVKM. Trimming cost V 6 bases and J 8 bases, with 19 bases left between them. DNA of the CDR3: TGTGCCAGCAGACGGCGCTTACAGGGTAACGGCTACACCTTC. It yields the protein CASRRRLQGNGYTF.

This chain connects TRBV15 to TRBJ2-4; unclear D gene. Per germline, CDR1 LNHNV and CDR2 YYDKDF (reference sequence). The V end was cut by 5 bases, the J end by 1 base, with 18 bases between. The length of the CDR3 is 17 residues. The CDR3, as DNA: TGTGCCACCAGCGGCGAAGGGCCGTGGGTTGCCAAAAACATTCAGTACTTC. This codes for CATSGEGPWVAKNIQYF.

The sample holds a few counts of this clonotype. This chain joins TRBV15 and TRBJ2-7; TRBD1 might be the D (5 bases). Trimming took off 0 bases at V and 6 bases at J, with 12 bases between the two ends. The CDR3 spans 14 residues. Germline loops: CDR1 LNHNV, CDR2 YYDKDF (reference sequence). The CDR3 loop is CATSRDQGSAEQYF. CDR3 nucleotides: TGTGCCACCAGCAGAGATCAGGGATCTGCCGAGCAGTACTTC.

The genes are TRBV6-5 and TRBJ1-2, with 7 bases that match TRBD1. Germline loops: CDR1 MNHEY, CDR2 SVGAGI. Losses at the gene ends were 0 bases for V and 5 bases for J; bases not matched to a gene: 15. CDR3 length: 18 amino acids. The CDR3: CASSYSPPTMGQRYGYTF. The CDR3 DNA sequence: TGTGCCAGCAGTTACTCCCCACCAACAATGGGACAGAGATATGGCTACACCTTC.

The chain uses TRBV7-9 and TRBJ2-7, with 9 positions matching TRBD2. Trimming at V came to 5 bases and at J to 5 bases, leaving 16 bases not matched to a gene. Per germline, CDR1 SEHNR and CDR2 FQNEAQ (reference sequence). CDR3 length: 17 amino acids. For the CDR3, the DNA is TGTGCCAGCAGCCCACCGTGGAGGGTAGCGGGAGCTGACGAGCAGTACTTC. Encoded protein: CASSPPWRVAGADEQYF.

The chain recombines TRBV2 with TRBJ2-1; 11 bases are shared with TRBD2. With V trimmed by 8 bases and J by 6 bases, 6 bases remained unmatched. CDR3 length: 14 amino acids. The germline gives CDR1 SNHLY, CDR2 FYNNEI. DNA of the CDR3: TGTGCCAGCGCAACTAGCGGGAGTTCCAATGAGCAGTTCTTC. It codes for CASATSGSSNEQFF.

This chain uses TRBV20-1 with TRBJ2-1, with D tentatively TRBD2 (6 bases). CDR1 DFQATT and CDR2 SNEGSKA come from the germline V gene (reference sequence). V was shortened by 0 bases and J by 8 bases, with 20 bases between the two germline ends. This CDR3 contains 16 residues. CDR3: CSARDPLTGVGDEQFF. CDR3 in DNA: TGCAGTGCTAGAGACCCCCTAACGGGAGTTGGCGATGAGCAGTTCTTC.

This chain uses TRBV7-3 with TRBJ2-7; 9 bases are a match to TRBD2. There are 14 residues in the CDR3. In germline, CDR1 is SGHTA, CDR2 FQGTGA. J was trimmed by 6 bases and V by 4 bases; bases with no gene match: 7. The CDR3 loop reads CASSSGLAVVEQYF. The DNA for the CDR3 is TGTGCCAGCAGCTCGGGACTAGCAGTTGTCGAGCAGTACTTC.

This clonotype was picked up a small number of times. This chain joins TRBV28 and TRBJ1-5; 9 bases agree with TRBD1. This CDR3 comprises 15 residues. CDR1 MDHEN and CDR2 SYDVKM come from the germline V gene. J gave up 5 bases and V 6 bases, and 8 bases lay outside the gene matches. The CDR3 here is CASSLPGTGYQPQHF. Written as DNA, the CDR3 is TGTGCCAGCAGCCTGCCCGGGACAGGGTATCAGCCCCAGCATTTT.

The chain has TRBV20-1 and TRBJ1-1; a weak D match, TRBD1 (5 bases). The CDR3 has 15 amino acids. Germline assignment: CDR1 DFQATT and CDR2 SNEGSKA (reference sequence). V was cut by 6 bases and J by 0 bases, with 17 bases left in between. CDR3 DNA sequence: TGCAGTGCCAGTCCGGGGACGGAAATGAACACTGAAGCTTTCTTT. Translated, it gives CSASPGTEMNTEAFF.

This chain joins TRBV7-8 and TRBJ1-2; TRBD1 is a possible D gene (6 bases). CDR3 length: 16 residues. Trimming left V 3 bases short and J 4 bases short, with 18 bases between. The germline V gene has CDR1 SGHVS and CDR2 FQNEAQ. Written as DNA, the CDR3 is TGTGCCAGCAGCTTTCAAGGGGGGGTTTCTACCTATGGCTACACCTTC. It translates to CASSFQGGVSTYGYTF.

This clonotype came up a few times. The rearrangement joins TRBV27 to TRBJ1-5; 9 bases are shared with TRBD1. CDR1 is MNHEY, CDR2 SMNVEV, per germline (reference sequence). The CDR3 is 17 amino acids. V gave up 0 bases and J gave up 5 bases; unmatched junction bases: 8. Here the CDR3 reads CASSLSMPGQGDQPQHF. CDR3 in DNA: TGTGCCAGCAGTTTATCTATGCCGGGACAGGGCGATCAGCCCCAGCATTTT.

The genes are TRBV7-9 and TRBJ2-7; D unclear. Germline-derived CDR1 and CDR2 are SEHNR and FQNEAQ (reference sequence). Trimming pared 3 bases from V and 0 bases from J, leaving 6 bases between. The CDR3 spans 13 residues. Written as DNA, the CDR3 is TGTGCCAGCAGCTTCACGAGCTCCTACGAGCAGTACTTC. Residues: CASSFTSSYEQYF.

V gene TRBV20-1 combines with J gene TRBJ2-2, with a weak D call TRBD1 (6 bases). Germline loops: CDR1 DFQATT, CDR2 SNEGSKA (reference sequence). The CDR3 covers 13 residues. The ends were cut back, 1 base at V and 9 bases at J, with 12 bases in the middle. The CDR3 region has the DNA TGCAGTGCTAGAGGACAGGCAAGAAGGGAGCTGTTTTTT. This sequence encodes CSARGQARRELFF.

In its sample, this clonotype was seen a few times. The chain combines TRBV20-1 with TRBJ1-3, with D unclear. This CDR3 contains 13 residues. Germline CDR1 DFQATT, CDR2 SNEGSKA (reference sequence). Trimming cost V 6 bases and J 0 bases, with 9 bases left between them. CDR3 nucleotide sequence: TGCAGTGCCCCGGACTTCTCTGGAAACACCATATATTTT. Translation gives CSAPDFSGNTIYF.

DNA of the CDR3: TGTGCCAGCAGCTTAGTCCCAAGTCTGGACTATGGCTACACCTTC. Amino acids: CASSLVPSLDYGYTF. The rearrangement links TRBV7-2 to TRBJ1-2; D is unclear. Germline values: CDR1 SGHTA, CDR2 FQGNSA. Between the trimmed V and J ends, which lost 1 base and 3 bases, there was a span of 12 bases. The length of the CDR3 is 15 residues.

The chain couples TRBV9 to TRBJ1-3; TRBD1 matches at 11 bases. The CDR3 has 15 residues. CDR1 is SGDLS, CDR2 YYNGEE, per germline. Trimming took 4 bases from V and 3 from J; bases not matched to a gene: 3. In DNA form, the CDR3 reads TGTGCCAGCAGCACGGGACAGGGGGATGGAAACACCATATATTTT. Amino acids: CASSTGQGDGNTIYF.

CDR3 region: CASTRGGRASTDTQYF. For the CDR3, the DNA is TGTGCCAGTACACGGGGCGGCAGGGCGAGCACAGATACGCAGTATTTT. V usage is TRBV19 and J usage is TRBJ2-3, with D tentatively TRBD1 or TRBD2 (5 bases each). The V gene's germline CDR1 is LNHDA and CDR2 SQIVND (reference sequence). With 7 bases removed from V and 0 bases from J, the gap between germline ends came to 17 bases. The CDR3 loop spans 16 amino acids.

This chain links TRBV15 with TRBJ1-1; D unclear. V was cut by 0 bases and J by 0 bases, with 5 bases left in between. CDR1 and CDR2 from the germline V gene are LNHNV and YYDKDF (reference sequence). This CDR3 is 14 amino acids long. CDR3 coding DNA: TGTGCCACCAGCAGAGATGGGGTGAACACTGAAGCTTTCTTT. It specifies CATSRDGVNTEAFF.

There are a few counts of this clonotype. The J gene is TRBJ2-2, the V gene TRBV21-1; the listed D gene, TRBD1, was not tested against the DNA. TRBV21-1 is listed as a pseudogene. The CDR3 consists of 15 residues. For the CDR3, the DNA is TGTGCCGGATGCCGGGACAGGGCGAACACCGGGGAGCTGTTTTTT. It yields the protein CAGCRDRANTGELFF.

This clonotype was found a few times. V is TRBV6-2 or TRBV6-3 and J is TRBJ1-6, with TRBD1 matching over 9 bases. CDR3 length: 14 amino acids. After removal of 2 bases from V and 9 bases from J, the junction contained 2 bases not matched to a gene. CDR1 and CDR2 (germline): MNHEY, SVGEGT. Here the CDR3 DNA reads TGTGCCAGCAGTTACGGGACAGGGCGTTCACCCCTCCACTTT. This translates into CASSYGTGRSPLHF.